The rows below give T cell receptor beta chains drawn from one sample of a study of CXCR3-negative and CXCR3-positive naive CD8 T cells. For each CDR3 protein, TCRdb gives one entry from its re-call of the 5' RACE reads, without DNA. The sample data list fewer than 95,000 distinct CDR3 sequences. Sequenced sample: naive CXCR3- CD8+ T cells from blood. These TCRs come from a human donor in good health. Some clones in this sample may be carry-over from other donors' samples. CDR3s include the opening cysteine and the closing phenylalanine or tryptophan.

>TRBJ2-7|TRBV15
CATSRDWDSFYEQYF
>TRBJ2-7|TRBV27
CASSPDIDSYEQYF
>TRBJ1-2|TRBV4-3
CASSQHPRDAYTDGYTF
>TRBJ2-3|TRBV6-2/TRBV6-3
CASSYQGGQMADTQYF
>TRBJ2-3|TRBV5-6
CASSYLGGLTDTQYF
>TRBJ2-1|TRBV15
CATSDSGGGYNEQFF
>TRBJ2-3|TRBV25-1
CASSEYRLTDTQYF
>TRBJ2-7|TRBV6-2/TRBV6-3
CATPWVSYEQYF
>TRBJ1-2|TRBV29-1
CSVESVLTANYGYTF
>TRBJ2-7|TRBV5-1
CARSAPGPYEQYF
>TRBJ2-7|TRBV29-1
CSVFSPGLGAYEQYF
>TRBJ2-3|TRBV27
CASSPRTAGDTQYF
>TRBJ2-1|TRBV6-5
CASSYHGPNEQFF
>TRBJ2-7|TRBV7-2
CASSLVSSGGAEQYF
>TRBJ2-7|TRBV7-2
CASSWPGLAGESSYEQYF